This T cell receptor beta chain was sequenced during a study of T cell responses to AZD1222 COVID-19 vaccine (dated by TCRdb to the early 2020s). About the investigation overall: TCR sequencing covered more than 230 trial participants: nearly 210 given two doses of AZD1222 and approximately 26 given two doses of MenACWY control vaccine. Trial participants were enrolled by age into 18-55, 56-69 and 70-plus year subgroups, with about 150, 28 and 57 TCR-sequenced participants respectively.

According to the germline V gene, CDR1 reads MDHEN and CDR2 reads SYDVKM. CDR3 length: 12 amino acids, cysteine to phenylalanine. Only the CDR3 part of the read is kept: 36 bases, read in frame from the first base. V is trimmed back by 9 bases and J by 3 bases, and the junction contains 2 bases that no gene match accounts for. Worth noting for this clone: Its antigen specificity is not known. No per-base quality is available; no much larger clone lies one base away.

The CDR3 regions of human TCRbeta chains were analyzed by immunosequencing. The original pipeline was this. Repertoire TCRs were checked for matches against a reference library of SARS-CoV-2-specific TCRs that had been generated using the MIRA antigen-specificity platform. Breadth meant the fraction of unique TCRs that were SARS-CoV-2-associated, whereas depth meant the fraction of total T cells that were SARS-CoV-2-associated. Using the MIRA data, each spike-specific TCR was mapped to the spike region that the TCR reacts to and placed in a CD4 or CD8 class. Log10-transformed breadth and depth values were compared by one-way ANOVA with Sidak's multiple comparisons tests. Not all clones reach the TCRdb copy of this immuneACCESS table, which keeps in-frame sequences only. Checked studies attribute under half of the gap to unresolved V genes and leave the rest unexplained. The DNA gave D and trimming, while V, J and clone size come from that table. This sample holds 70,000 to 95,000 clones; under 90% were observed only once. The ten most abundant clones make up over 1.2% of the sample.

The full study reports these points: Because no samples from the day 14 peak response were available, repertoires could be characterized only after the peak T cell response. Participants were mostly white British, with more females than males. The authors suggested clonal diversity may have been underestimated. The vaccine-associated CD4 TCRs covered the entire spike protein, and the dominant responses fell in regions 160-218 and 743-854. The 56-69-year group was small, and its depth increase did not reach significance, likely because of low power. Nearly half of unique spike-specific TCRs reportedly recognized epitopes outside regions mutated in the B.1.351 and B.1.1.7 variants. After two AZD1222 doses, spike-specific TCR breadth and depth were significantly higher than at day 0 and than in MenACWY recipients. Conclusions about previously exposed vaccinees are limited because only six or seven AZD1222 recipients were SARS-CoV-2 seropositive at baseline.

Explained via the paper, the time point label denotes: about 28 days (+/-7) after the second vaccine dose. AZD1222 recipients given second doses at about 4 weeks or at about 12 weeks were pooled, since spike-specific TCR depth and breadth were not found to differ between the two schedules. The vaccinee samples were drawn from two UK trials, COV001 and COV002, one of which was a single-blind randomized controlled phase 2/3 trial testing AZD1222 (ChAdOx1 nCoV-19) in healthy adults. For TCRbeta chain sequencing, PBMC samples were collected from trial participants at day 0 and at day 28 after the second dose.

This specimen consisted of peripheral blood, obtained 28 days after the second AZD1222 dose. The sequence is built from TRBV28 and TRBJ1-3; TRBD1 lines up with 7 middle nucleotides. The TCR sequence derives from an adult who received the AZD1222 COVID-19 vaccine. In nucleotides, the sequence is TGTGCCAGTCGGGACAGTGGAAACACCATATATTTT. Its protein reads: CASRDSGNTIYF.